The source of this T cell receptor beta chain is a study of CD8+ T cells in alopecia areata. Overall study: It was roughly 6-11-week-old female C3H/HeJ mice that received skin from approximately 6-13-month-old C3H/HeJ graft donors with spontaneous alopecia. Notes on the study in general: When scalp samples are sequenced, resident alphabeta T cells of normal skin are also captured. Patients displayed less clarity in TCR sharing than mice, a finding possibly related to HLA. Affected scalp, especially in alopecia totalis/universalis, had a higher clonality than normal scalp did.

Sorting of pooled cutaneous lymph node cells used CD4, CD8alpha, NKG2D, NKG2ACE and other markers. Sequencing used cDNA as its template, made by extracting RNA and reverse transcribing it. The assay was immunoSEQ multiplex PCR, and TCRdb's table has in-frame clones only and misses some. The record shows about 270,000 clones for this sample, with no singletons present. V lost 7 bases to trimming and J lost 0 bases, with 14 bases between them. Germline V gene sequence: CDR1 SGHDT, CDR2 FRDEAV. The CDR3 is made up of 14 amino acids. Note on this clone: Its antigen is not identified. Gene labels here are mouse ones. Read sequence stops 4 residues before the CDR3 end, and the germline J gene provides the missing end.

The sequence derives from a C3H/HeJ mouse with alopecia areata. This line is of MHC haplotype H2-k. The sequenced sample consisted of CD4+ T cells sorted from a lymph node. The chain employs TRBV14 and TRBJ2-7; TRBD2 might be the D (5 bases). The part of the CDR3 DNA that was read is TGTGCCAGCGGCCTCTGGGAGAGCTCCTAT. It is translated as CASGLWESSY. The CDR3 as a whole reads CASGLWESSYEQYF.